A few counts support the clone carrying this T cell receptor beta chain. The target antigen is unknown. TCRdb redid the calling of the reads with MiXCR, one entry per CDR3 protein. In the table there are 640,000 or so distinct CDR3 sequences, roughly 30% of which are singletons. The sample belongs to a study of T cell repertoires in cytomegalovirus infection. Study background: Both CMV infection and a matching HLA type were indicated by public TCR beta signatures.

V lost 6 bases, J lost 4 bases, and 6 bases stayed unmatched. Germline-derived CDR1 and CDR2 are MNHEY and SVGEGT. The CDR3 is 16 residues long. General study points: Summed public TCR beta family frequency identified CMV carriers bearing the relevant HLA.

This receptor was obtained from a human donor in good health (CMV status not recorded). Some clones in this sample may be carry-over from other donors' samples. The chain employs TRBV6-2 or TRBV6-3 and TRBJ2-3; 14 nucleotides agree with TRBD2. The sequencing used cultured PBMCs, collected from culture after CMV antigen stimulation. In DNA, the CDR3 is TGTGCCAGCAGCTCGGGACTAGCGGGAGTGTCAGATACGCAGTATTTT. Translated: CASSSGLAGVSDTQYF.